This T cell receptor (beta chain) appears in the sequencing data of a study of response to subunit inactivated influenza vaccine. As for this clonotype: The antigen remains undetermined.

TCRdb passed the RT-PCR reads through MiXCR, listing each CDR3 protein once. The sample has under 750,000 distinct CDR3 sequences; about 11% are singletons. Study-wide results and limits: New T cells are recruited in small numbers by each seasonal influenza vaccination, according to the authors' suggestion.

CDR3 size: 16 residues. V was clipped by 5 bases and J by 9 bases, with 23 bases between them. The V gene's germline CDR1 is MDHEN and CDR2 SYDVKM. The TCR comes from a middle-aged man who received an inactivated influenza vaccine. This specimen was PBMCs from blood, taken on the day of vaccination. The chain is built from TRBV28 and TRBJ1-5; a possible D gene is TRBD1 (6 bases). The CDR3 DNA reads TGTGCCAGCAGTCCCTCGGGGCGGGGGCGACGGCCGCCCCAGCATTTT. This codes for CASSPSGRGRRPPQHF. Together with reference TRBV28 and TRBJ1-5, the CDR3 gives the full variable domain: DVKVTQSSRYLVKRTGEKVFLECVQDMDHENMFWYRQDPGLGLRLIYFSYDVKMKEKGDIPEGYSVSREKKERFSLILESASTNQTSMYLCASSPSGRGRRPPQHFGDGTRLSIL.